The clone carrying this T cell receptor (beta chain) was seen a few times. As yet, its antigen is unknown. Each CDR3 protein is one row after TCRdb ran MiXCR on the 5' RACE reads. The table has approximately 25,000 distinct CDR3 sequences, 2.5% to 3% seen once. The data originate from a study of CD8 T cells in ankylosing spondylitis. Study-wide points: Reportedly, matched ankylosing spondylitis synovial fluid was significantly enriched for disease-linked clones. A motif of roughly eight highly homologous TCR beta variants was seen as apparently characteristic of ankylosing spondylitis blood.

The CDR3 is made up of 16 amino acids. CDR1 SGDLS and CDR2 YYNGEE come from the germline V gene. Trimming at V came to 1 base and at J to 4 bases, leaving 6 bases not matched to a gene. Sequenced: blood, either unsorted or a sorted T cell fraction (not recorded which). The chain combines TRBV9 with TRBJ2-2; 8 positions agree with TRBD2. The sequence derives from a female donor with ankylosing spondylitis or in good health (not recorded which). CDR3 protein: CASSVSSSGGTGELFF. CDR3 DNA: TGTGCCAGCAGCGTAAGCTCCAGCGGGGGCACCGGGGAGCTGTTTTTT. Drawing the rest from reference TRBV9 and TRBJ2-2, the complete variable domain is DSGVTQTPKHLITATGQRVTLRCSPRSGDLSVYWYQQSLDQGLQFLIQYYNGEERAKGNILERFSAQQFPDLHSELNLSSLELGDSALYFCASSVSSSGGTGELFFGEGSRLTVL.